The sequence of this T cell receptor (beta chain) was determined in a study of blood T cell repertoires in COVID-19. Study at large: Acute-phase and convalescent COVID-19 samples originated in the United States, Italy and Spain. PBMCs, B-cell-depleted T cells, or T cells were the source of the cDNA or gDNA that made up the material.

Per the original methods: Estimation of nucleated cell counts was performed using reference gene primer amplification. The assay was immunoSEQ multiplex PCR, and TCRdb's table has in-frame clones only and misses some. V and J calls and clone size come straight from that table; D and trimming were deduced from the DNA. The data show about 150,000 clones, around 84% seen once. This clone was observed a single time. The germline CDR1 and CDR2 sequences are MGHRA and YSYEKL. This CDR3 contains 15 residues. V was pared by 0 bases and J by 6 bases, with 12 bases between. This clonotype was obtained from a human donor in a cohort sampled during active COVID-19. The sample taken for sequencing was peripheral blood. This chain uses TRBV4-1 with TRBJ1-5; no clear D gene. This CDR3 is CASSQDMIVSQPQHF. CDR3 DNA sequence: TGCGCCAGCAGCCAAGATATGATCGTTAGTCAGCCCCAGCATTTT.